A selection of T cell receptor beta chains follows, all from one sample in a study of blood T cell repertoires in COVID-19. Measured with immunoSEQ multiplex PCR; TCRdb has only the in-frame clones, and not every one. The data contain about 140,000 clones, roughly 84% of them seen just once; the ten biggest clones take up almost 9%. The sample was peripheral blood. These receptors came from a man aged 25 to 45 with COVID-19, enrolled during active disease. Each CDR3 is given with its conserved first and last residue. The D gene is left open where the match is weak. Part of the rows lack a size; the others show once, few, many or a class for expanded clones.

clone size,V gene,D gene,J gene,CDR3 DNA,CDR3 protein
few,TRBV2,-,TRBJ2-1,TGTGCCAGCGGACGGACCCCGGGGGATGAGCAGTTCTTC,CASGRTPGDEQFF
-,TRBV6-5,TRBD1,TRBJ1-1,TGTGCCAGCAGTCCCTTGGGACAGGGTGTCACTGAAGCTTTCTTT,CASSPLGQGVTEAFF
few,TRBV24-1,-,TRBJ2-5,TGTGCCACCAGTGCCCCCTTCCAAGAGACCCAGTACTTC,CATSAPFQETQYF
-,TRBV30,TRBD2,TRBJ2-3,TGTGCCTGGAGTGACGGGACTAGCGGGAAGGGGGATACGCAGTATTTT,CAWSDGTSGKGDTQYF
-,TRBV29-1,-,TRBJ2-3,TGCAGCGTTGGGAGGGATAGCACAGATACGCAGTATTTT,CSVGRDSTDTQYF
-,TRBV28,-,TRBJ2-7,TGTGCCAGCAGTATAACAGGGACCCCCTACGAGCAGTACTTC,CASSITGTPYEQYF
-,TRBV10-2,TRBD2,TRBJ2-3,TGCGCCAGCAGGCCCGGCCTAGCGGGAGATACTACGCAGTATTTT,CASRPGLAGDTTQYF
-,TRBV27,-,TRBJ2-6,TGTGCCAGCAGTTTTTTCGGGGGCTCTGGGGCCAACGTCCTGACTTTC,CASSFFGGSGANVLTF
-,TRBV2,TRBD2,TRBJ2-2,TGTGCCAGCAGTGGACCGCTAGCGGGAGGGCCGAACACCGGGGAGCTGTTTTTT,CASSGPLAGGPNTGELFF
-,TRBV28,-,TRBJ2-2,TGTGCCAGCAGTATACCCAGAGGCACCGGGGAGCTGTTTTTT,CASSIPRGTGELFF
-,TRBV15,-,TRBJ1-6,TGTGCCTCCTCCCCGGGGGGTGATTCACCCCTCCACTTT,CASSPGGDSPLHF
-,TRBV5-8,TRBD1,TRBJ1-1,TGTGCCAGCAGAGCCGGGACAGCGAACACTGAAGCTTTCTTT,CASRAGTANTEAFF
few,TRBV7-2,TRBD2,TRBJ2-7,TGTGCCAGCAGCCAGGGACTAGCGCTCTACGAGCAGTACTTC,CASSQGLALYEQYF